The 18 T cell receptor beta chains below all came from one sample that was sequenced in a study of blood T cell repertoires in COVID-19. Libraries were prepared by immunoSEQ multiplex PCR; TCRdb keeps only in-frame clonotypes and omits some of them. The table includes over 450,000 clones, about 89% detected once. The sequenced material came from peripheral blood. The receptors shown here come from a woman between 45 and 65 years old with COVID-19, enrolled during active disease.

This clone was seen only once. The V and J genes are TRBV6-4 and TRBJ2-6, with D hard to call. Germline CDR1 and CDR2: MRHNA and SNTAGT. The CDR3 sequence is 15 residues long. The ends were cut back, 4 bases at V and 2 bases at J, with 9 bases in the middle. CDR3 protein: CASSASITGANVLTF. CDR3 nucleotides: TGTGCCAGCAGTGCGAGCATTACTGGGGCCAACGTCCTGACTTTC.

J is TRBJ2-7 and V is TRBV6-5; D possibly corresponds to TRBD1 (6 bases). Germline loops: CDR1 MNHEY, CDR2 SVGAGI. The CDR3 extends over 13 amino acids. V shed 7 bases and J shed 2 bases, with 12 bases lying between them. CDR3 region: CASTETGTYEQYF. The DNA for the CDR3 is TGTGCCAGCACCGAGACAGGCACCTACGAGCAGTACTTC.

This chain uses TRBV7-9 with TRBJ1-4; D might be TRBD1 (6 bases). Trimming removed 3 bases from V and 3 bases from J, with 11 bases in between. CDR1 and CDR2 (germline): SEHNR, FQNEAQ (reference sequence). This CDR3 is 15 amino acids long. Here the CDR3 DNA reads TGTGCCAGCAGCTTGAGGGACACGGCTAATGAAAAACTGTTTTTT. Residues: CASSLRDTANEKLFF.

The rearrangement joins TRBV2 to TRBJ2-1, with D perhaps matching TRBD2 (5 bases). Germline CDR1 SNHLY, CDR2 FYNNEI. The CDR3 has 14 amino acids. Deletions cut 6 bases from V and 5 bases from J, with 14 bases between. The CDR3: CASRVRKLDNEQFF. Here the CDR3 DNA reads TGTGCCAGCAGGGTTCGGAAACTAGACAATGAGCAGTTCTTC.

This clone appeared once. V gene TRBV9 combines with J gene TRBJ1-2; a possible D gene is TRBD1 (5 bases). Trimming removed 4 bases at V and 1 base at J, with 8 bases between. Germline V CDR1 and CDR2: SGDLS, YYNGEE. This CDR3 has 13 residues. CDR3 amino acids: CASSLQGNYGYTF. The CDR3 coding sequence is TGTGCCAGCAGCCTCCAGGGTAACTATGGCTACACCTTC.

A word on this clone: Distinct nucleotide sequences in the sample also encode this CDR3. J is TRBJ1-1 and V is TRBV5-1, with D possibly being TRBD1 (5 bases). Germline V CDR1 and CDR2: SGHRS, YFSETQ. The CDR3 is 12 residues long. V was pared by 0 bases and J by 7 bases, with 7 bases between. In DNA form, the CDR3 reads TGCGCCAGCAGCTTGGCCGGGGGTGAAGCTTTCTTT. It encodes CASSLAGGEAFF.

The chain is built from TRBV11-2 and TRBJ1-1; 7 bases fit TRBD1. The CDR3 loop spans 12 amino acids. Germline V gives CDR1 SGHAT, CDR2 FQNNGV. V lost 3 bases and J lost 11; bases outside the gene matches: 6. The CDR3: CASSFFQGGAFF. The DNA of the CDR3 is TGTGCCAGCAGCTTCTTCCAGGGGGGTGCTTTCTTT.

The V gene is TRBV9, the J gene TRBJ2-3, with 10 bases matching TRBD2. The germline V gene encodes CDR1 SGDLS and CDR2 YYNGEE. V lost 3 bases to trimming and J lost 5 bases; unmatched junction nucleotides: 9. The CDR3 consists of 16 residues. CDR3 DNA: TGTGCCAGCAGCGGAACAGCGGGGGGGCAGGGAGATACGCAGTATTTT. This gives the protein CASSGTAGGQGDTQYF.

V and J are TRBV28 and TRBJ2-1; D is perhaps TRBD2 (5 bases). V was pared by 6 bases and J by 5 bases, with 11 bases between. In germline, CDR1 is MDHEN, CDR2 SYDVKM. CDR3 length: 13 amino acids. CDR3 protein: CASRGSENNEQFF. Written as DNA, the CDR3 is TGTGCCAGCAGGGGGAGTGAGAACAATGAGCAGTTCTTC.

This clone was observed a few times. This rearrangement joins TRBV7-9 to TRBJ2-7, with D possibly TRBD2 on 7 matching bases. Looked up from germline, CDR1 is SEHNR and CDR2 is FQNEAQ (reference sequence). The germline V and J ends were trimmed by 2 bases and 7 bases, with 15 bases remaining between them. This CDR3 region has 14 residues. The CDR3 here is CASSLTGGRGEQYF. DNA of the CDR3: TGTGCCAGCAGCTTAACGGGGGGCAGAGGGGAGCAGTACTTC.

V and J are TRBV6-1 and TRBJ1-2, with D unclear. V dropped 1 base and J dropped 3 bases, with 9 bases sitting between them. The CDR3 is 14 residues long. The V gene's germline CDR1 is MNHNS and CDR2 SASEGT. The chain's CDR3 is CASSEESLYYGYTF. The DNA of the CDR3 is TGTGCCAGCAGTGAAGAGAGCCTTTACTATGGCTACACCTTC.

The CDR3 DNA reads as TGTGCCAGCAGTTCGCGGGACTCTGGAAACACCATATATTTT. Translated: CASSSRDSGNTIYF. This chain connects TRBV6-5 to TRBJ1-3; no reliable D call. This CDR3 has 14 amino acids. V was clipped by 4 bases and J by 0 bases, with 7 bases between them. Germline CDR1 is MNHEY and CDR2 is SVGAGI.

V usage is TRBV11-2 and J usage is TRBJ1-6; 8 nucleotides match TRBD1. Germline CDR1 SGHAT, CDR2 FQNNGV. The CDR3 sequence is 18 residues long. The ends lost 4 bases at V and 2 bases at J; junction bases unmatched: 10. Here the CDR3 reads CASSSGSGGATYNSPLHF. In DNA, the CDR3 is TGTGCCAGCAGCTCAGGATCAGGGGGCGCTACCTATAATTCACCCCTCCACTTT.

The CDR3 nucleotides read TGTGCCAGCGCCACCACAGGGCGGGGGGCCGGGACCCAGTACTTC. Translation gives CASATTGRGAGTQYF. This chain connects TRBV28 to TRBJ2-5; 8 nucleotides align to TRBD2. V was clipped by 8 bases and J by 7 bases; unmatched bases: 15. The CDR3 loop spans 15 amino acids. The germline gives CDR1 MDHEN, CDR2 SYDVKM.

The J gene is TRBJ1-5, the V gene TRBV5-5; D is ambiguous. The CDR3 length is 14 residues. From germline, CDR1 is SGHKS and CDR2 YYEKEE (reference sequence). Trimming shortened V by 0 bases and J by 5 bases, and 9 bases separated the two germline ends. This CDR3 is CASSLAGSYQPQHF. Written as DNA, the CDR3 is TGTGCCAGCAGCTTGGCCGGTTCCTATCAGCCCCAGCATTTT.

A single count supports this clone. The chain carries TRBV6-6 and TRBJ1-1, with D possibly being TRBD1 (6 bases). The CDR3 length is 14 residues. The germline V gene has CDR1 MNHNY and CDR2 SVGAGI (reference sequence). The V end was cut by 8 bases, the J end by 3 bases, with 16 bases between. CDR3 in DNA: TGTGCCAGCTCTAAACTTTCAGGGGACACTGAAGCTTTCTTT. Residues: CASSKLSGDTEAFF.

The count of this clone is one. The CDR3 DNA sequence: TGTGCCTGGACAGCGGGGGGGGACATTCAGTACTTC. Encoded protein: CAWTAGGDIQYF. This chain links TRBV30 with TRBJ2-4; 10 positions agree with TRBD2. The CDR3 has 12 amino acids. V shed 4 bases, J shed 8 bases, and the junction held 2 bases outside the gene matches. The V gene's germline CDR1 is GTSNPN and CDR2 SVGIG (reference sequence).

The chain employs TRBV2 and TRBJ2-7; D may be TRBD1 (6 bases). CDR1 is SNHLY and CDR2 is FYNNEI in the germline V gene. Trimming pared 9 bases from V and 0 bases from J, leaving 15 bases between. The CDR3 has 14 residues. The CDR3 spells CASTRDKSSYEQYF. In nucleotides, the CDR3 is TGTGCCAGTACTCGGGACAAGAGCTCCTACGAGCAGTACTTC.